What follows are 10 T cell receptor beta chains derived from one specimen sequenced in a study of shared clonotypes between healthy human individuals. The data were produced by immunoSEQ multiplex PCR, yet TCRdb's version contains in-frame clones alone and is incomplete. There are roughly 2,000,000 clones in the sample; 93% occur only once, and roughly 1.7% lies in the top ten. Naive CD8 isolation took CD45RO-negative cells positively selected for CCR7 and excluded terminally differentiated effector memory CD45RA+ cells. The sequenced material came from naive CD8+ T cells from PBMCs. The source of these receptors is a man between 18 and 35 years old in good health. Some clones in this sample may be carry-over from other donors' samples.

The J gene is TRBJ2-7, the V gene TRBV7-9; D may be TRBD2 (5 bases). Germline CDR1 reads SEHNR; CDR2 reads FQNEAQ (reference sequence). Trimming took off 3 bases at V and 7 bases at J, with 10 bases between the two ends. The CDR3 is 12 residues long. The CDR3 sequence is CASSFGNKEQYF. CDR3 DNA sequence: TGTGCCAGCAGCTTCGGGAATAAAGAGCAGTACTTC.

The rearrangement joins TRBV29-1 to TRBJ2-7; a possible D gene is TRBD1 (6 bases). With 6 bases removed from V and 3 bases from J, the gap between germline ends came to 18 bases. There are 14 residues in the CDR3. Germline CDR1 and CDR2: SQVTM and ANQGSEA. The CDR3 nucleotides are TGCAGCGTGGAAACGGGACACATAAACTACGAGCAGTACTTC. Translated: CSVETGHINYEQYF.

About this clone itself: Other DNA sequences from this sample encode an identical CDR3 as well. CDR3 protein: CASSFSGGNTEAFF. The CDR3 region has the DNA TGTGCCAGCAGCTTTTCAGGGGGGAACACTGAAGCTTTCTTT. The chain combines TRBV5-4 with TRBJ1-1; 7 positions match TRBD1. The CDR3 consists of 14 residues. Trimming cost V 2 bases and J 1 base; bases outside gene matches: 2. Germline-derived CDR1 and CDR2 are SGHNT and YYREEE (reference sequence).

Written as DNA, the CDR3 is TGTGCCAGCAGTGTATACAGGGGTCAGCCCCAGCATTTT. This codes for CASSVYRGQPQHF. The genes are TRBV6-1 and TRBJ1-5; TRBD1 agrees at 7 bases. The V segment lost 4 bases and the J segment 6 bases; nucleotides outside the gene matches: 3. Germline CDR1 and CDR2: MNHNS and SASEGT. The CDR3 totals 13 residues.

The chain has TRBV30 and TRBJ2-7, with a weak D call TRBD1 (5 bases). The V end was cut by 0 bases, the J end by 3 bases, with 9 bases between. The length of the CDR3 is 13 residues. Germline CDR1 is GTSNPN and CDR2 is SVGIG (reference sequence). CDR3 residues: CAWSVLGVYEQYF. DNA of the CDR3: TGTGCCTGGAGTGTATTAGGGGTCTACGAGCAGTACTTC.

This chain joins TRBV27 and TRBJ2-7; TRBD2 aligns across 8 bases. Germline assignment: CDR1 MNHEY and CDR2 SMNVEV (reference sequence). The CDR3 contains 14 residues. V trimming: 5 bases; J trimming: 4 bases; junction bases outside the gene matches: 7. The CDR3 sequence is CASSPDPGGYEQYF. In nucleotides, the CDR3 is TGTGCCAGCAGTCCCGACCCGGGGGGGTACGAGCAGTACTTC.

The chain carries TRBV10-1 and TRBJ1-1; D not certain. Germline values: CDR1 WNHNN, CDR2 SYGVQD (reference sequence). This CDR3 comprises 15 residues. The ends were cut back, 6 bases at V and 4 bases at J, with 18 bases in the middle. CDR3 in amino acids: CASRGTTANFTEAFF. CDR3 nucleotides: TGCGCCAGCAGAGGTACCACAGCGAACTTCACTGAAGCTTTCTTT.

The V and J genes are TRBV7-9 and TRBJ1-2; D is undetermined. The germline CDR1 and CDR2 sequences are SEHNR and FQNEAQ (reference sequence). The CDR3 is 14 residues long. Trimming took off 11 bases at V and 4 bases at J, with 20 bases between the two ends. CDR3 coding DNA: TGTGCCGCGTCAAGGGAGGGAATCCTCTATGGCTACACCTTC. Residues: CAASREGILYGYTF. The full variable domain, in which reference TRBV7-9 and TRBJ1-2 provide the parts outside the CDR3, is DTGVSQNPRHKITKRGQNVTFRCDPISEHNRLYWYRQTLGQGPEFLTYFQNEAQLEKSRLLSDRFSAERPKGSFSTLEIQRTEQGDSAMYLCAASREGILYGYTFGSGTRLTVV.

The chain links TRBV10-2 to TRBJ2-2, with a weak D call TRBD1 (6 bases). CDR3 length: 14 residues. V gave up 7 bases and J gave up 8 bases, with 17 bases separating them. Germline CDR1 WSHSY, CDR2 SAAADI. This chain's CDR3 is CASTHRTVAGELFF. CDR3 coding DNA: TGCGCCAGCACCCATCGGACAGTAGCAGGGGAGCTGTTTTTT.

This chain connects TRBV7-9 to TRBJ2-5; D gene unclear. The germline V and J ends were trimmed by 5 bases and 0 bases, with 13 bases remaining between them. The CDR3 runs 15 residues. Germline CDR1 is SEHNR and CDR2 is FQNEAQ (reference sequence). The CDR3 DNA is TGTGCCAGCAGCCACAACCAGGCGTACCAAGAGACCCAGTACTTC. This translates into CASSHNQAYQETQYF.